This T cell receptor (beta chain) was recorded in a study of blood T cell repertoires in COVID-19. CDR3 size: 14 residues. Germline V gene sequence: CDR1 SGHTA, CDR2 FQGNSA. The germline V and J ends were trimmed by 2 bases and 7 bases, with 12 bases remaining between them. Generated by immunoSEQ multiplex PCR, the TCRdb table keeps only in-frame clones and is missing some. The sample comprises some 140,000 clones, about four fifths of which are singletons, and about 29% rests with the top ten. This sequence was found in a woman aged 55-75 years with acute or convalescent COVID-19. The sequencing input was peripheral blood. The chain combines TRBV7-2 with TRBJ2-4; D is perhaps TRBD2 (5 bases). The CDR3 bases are TGTGCCAGCAGCTTATCTCGGGGTAGCAACATTCAGTACTTC. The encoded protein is CASSLSRGSNIQYF.